Below, 30 T cell receptor beta chains from the same sample are listed, as sequenced in a study of CD8 T cells in ankylosing spondylitis. These receptors' targets are unknown. Regarding the study as a whole: A TCR beta motif made of several highly homologous variants seemed typical of ankylosing spondylitis blood.

TCRdb re-derived calls from the 5' RACE reads in MiXCR, one entry per CDR3 protein. The sample holds about 800,000 distinct CDR3 sequences, about 12% seen once. The specimen sequenced was blood, either unsorted or a sorted T cell fraction (not recorded which). The source is a male donor with ankylosing spondylitis.

This clonotype was seen a few times. This chain links TRBV6-5 with TRBJ1-4; D is ambiguous. V lost 0 bases, J lost 8 bases, and 10 bases lay in between. Per germline, CDR1 MNHEY and CDR2 SVGAGI. CDR3 length equals 14 residues. The CDR3 here is CASSYSVSSEKLFF. CDR3 nucleotide sequence: TGTGCCAGCAGTTACTCGGTCAGCTCGGAAAAACTGTTTTTT.

This clonotype was detected ten times or more. The chain links TRBV12-3 or TRBV12-4 to TRBJ1-6, with D perhaps matching TRBD1 (6 bases). The CDR3 sequence is 14 residues long. Trimming shortened V by 6 bases and J by 10 bases, and 16 bases separated the two germline ends. The CDR3 reads CASSPRGQRSPLHF. In DNA, the CDR3 is TGTGCCAGCAGCCCCCGGGGGCAGAGGTCACCCCTCCACTTT.

This clonotype has a count of ten or more. The CDR3: CASRLGTSQYQETQYF. The CDR3 coding sequence is TGTGCCAGCAGACTTGGGACCTCGCAGTACCAAGAGACCCAGTACTTC. The chain is built from TRBV2 and TRBJ2-5, with D possibly being TRBD1 or TRBD2 (5 bases each). The CDR3 consists of 16 residues. Trimming pared 6 bases from V and 0 bases from J, leaving 17 bases between. CDR1 and CDR2 (germline): SNHLY, FYNNEI.

This clonotype was picked up a small number of times. This chain joins TRBV10-3 and TRBJ2-5; D is uncertain. Germline CDR1 ENHRY, CDR2 SYGVKD. The CDR3 totals 11 residues. V dropped 5 bases and J dropped 5 bases, with 6 bases sitting between them. DNA for the CDR3: TGTGCCATCAGTCAGACGGAGACCCAGTACTTC. Protein product: CAISQTETQYF.

V usage is TRBV5-4 and J usage is TRBJ2-1; 7 bases fit TRBD2. Germline V gene data show CDR1 as SGHNT and CDR2 as YYREEE (reference sequence). The CDR3 consists of 15 residues. V shed 6 bases and J 2 bases; nucleotides not matched to a gene: 8. CDR3 in amino acids: CASTFAAGAYNEQFF. CDR3 nucleotides: TGTGCCAGCACCTTTGCGGCGGGGGCCTACAATGAGCAGTTCTTC.

The V gene is TRBV7-9, the J gene TRBJ1-4, with unresolved D. Trimming left V 6 bases short and J 4 bases short, with 9 bases between. The CDR3 runs 13 residues. Germline V lookup: CDR1 SEHNR, CDR2 FQNEAQ (reference sequence). CDR3 region: CASSRSLNEKLFF. CDR3 in DNA: TGTGCCAGCAGTCGGTCCCTTAATGAAAAACTGTTTTTT.

This clonotype was detected a few times. This chain joins TRBV7-2 and TRBJ2-2; unclear D gene. The germline V and J ends were trimmed by 6 bases and 4 bases, with 15 bases remaining between them. This CDR3 has 15 amino acids. Germline V gives CDR1 SGHTA, CDR2 FQGNSA. The CDR3 DNA follows: TGTGCCAGCAGACCACCGGGCCTGTTCACCGGGGAGCTGTTTTTT. Translation: CASRPPGLFTGELFF.

The chain combines TRBV29-1 with TRBJ1-1; possibly TRBD1 for D (5 bases). The ends were cut back, 7 bases at V and 2 bases at J, with 14 bases in the middle. In germline, CDR1 is SQVTM, CDR2 ANQGSEA. The CDR3 sequence is 13 residues long. This CDR3 reads CSACRTLNTEAFF. The CDR3 nucleotides read TGCAGCGCCTGCCGGACACTTAACACTGAAGCTTTCTTT.

The chain links TRBV2 to TRBJ2-3; a possible D gene is TRBD2 (6 bases). The V and J ends lost 9 bases and 11 bases respectively, with 12 bases between them. The CDR3 covers 10 residues. Germline V lookup: CDR1 SNHLY, CDR2 FYNNEI. The chain's CDR3 is CASDSGRQYF. The DNA of the CDR3 is TGTGCCAGTGACTCCGGGAGGCAGTATTTT.

This clonotype was detected many times. The chain has TRBV4-3 and TRBJ1-2; D is possibly TRBD1 (6 bases). V was clipped by 0 bases and J by 6 bases, with 17 bases between them. The CDR3 extends over 16 amino acids. The germline V gene encodes CDR1 LGHNA and CDR2 YSLEER. The CDR3: CASSQDHTGSKDGYTF. CDR3 DNA sequence: TGCGCCAGCAGCCAAGATCATACAGGGTCAAAAGATGGCTACACCTTC.

The chain links TRBV4-3 to TRBJ2-4; D remains unclear. Germline V gene data show CDR1 as LGHNA and CDR2 as YSLEER. The CDR3 spans 19 residues. V was shortened by 0 bases and J by 1 base, with 19 bases between the two germline ends. Here the CDR3 reads CASSQDRPVSLDAKNIQYF. The CDR3 DNA follows: TGCGCCAGCAGCCAAGATAGGCCCGTAAGCCTTGACGCCAAAAACATTCAGTACTTC.

This clonotype was observed a few times. The chain uses TRBV10-3 and TRBJ1-5; no reliable D call. The V gene lost 4 bases and the J gene lost 0 bases, with 13 bases spanning the gap. The CDR3 loop spans 16 amino acids. Germline V lookup: CDR1 ENHRY, CDR2 SYGVKD. CDR3 region: CAISAGYLISNQPQHF. CDR3 nucleotides: TGTGCCATCAGTGCAGGTTACCTAATTAGCAATCAGCCCCAGCATTTT.

In its sample, this clonotype was seen a few times. This CDR3 is CASSMRTVTNTGELFF. The CDR3 nucleotides read TGCGCCAGCAGCATGAGGACAGTGACGAACACCGGGGAGCTGTTTTTT. The J gene is TRBJ2-2, the V gene TRBV5-1; D possibly corresponds to TRBD1 (6 bases). Germline V lookup: CDR1 SGHRS, CDR2 YFSETQ. V was shortened by 4 bases and J by 0 bases, with 13 bases between the two germline ends. The CDR3 length is 16 residues.

This clonotype was detected only a few times. The chain links TRBV12-3 or TRBV12-4 to TRBJ1-2; no clear D gene. The CDR3 spans 14 residues. V lost 2 bases, J lost 2 bases, and 9 bases lay in between. CDR3 amino acids: CASSLNIENYGYTF. CDR3 DNA sequence: TGTGCCAGCAGTTTAAATATCGAGAACTATGGCTACACCTTC.

This clonotype came up a few times. The chain carries TRBV20-1 and TRBJ1-4; no firm D call. The CDR3 has 18 amino acids. Trimming pared 0 bases from V and 7 bases from J, leaving 24 bases between. Per the germline V gene, CDR1 is DFQATT and CDR2 is SNEGSKA (reference sequence). The CDR3 loop is CSARDLDVQNLEGEKLFF. CDR3 in DNA: TGCAGTGCTAGAGATCTGGACGTTCAAAACCTGGAGGGTGAAAAACTGTTTTTT.

This clonotype has just a few counts. The gene calls are TRBV10-3 and TRBJ2-3; 10 bases are shared with TRBD1. The germline CDR1 and CDR2 sequences are ENHRY and SYGVKD. This CDR3 has 16 residues. V was clipped by 2 bases and J by 1 base; unmatched bases: 3. The CDR3 sequence is CAISEPGTGGTDTQYF. CDR3 nucleotides: TGTGCCATCAGTGAGCCAGGGACAGGGGGCACAGATACGCAGTATTTT.

This clonotype was found many times. The chain joins TRBV6-1 to TRBJ1-5, with TRBD1 matching 12 bases. V lost 5 bases and J lost 2; bases outside the gene matches: 7. Germline values: CDR1 MNHNS, CDR2 SASEGT. There are 17 residues in the CDR3. In DNA, the CDR3 is TGTGCCAGCAGTCGGGACAGGGGGCTTAAGGGCAATCAGCCCCAGCATTTT. Protein product: CASSRDRGLKGNQPQHF.

The chain recombines TRBV5-1 with TRBJ1-2; TRBD1 is a possible D gene (5 bases). Per the germline V gene, CDR1 is SGHRS and CDR2 is YFSETQ. The ends were cut back, 0 bases at V and 7 bases at J, with 10 bases in the middle. There are 13 residues in the CDR3. The CDR3 DNA reads TGCGCCAGCAGCTTGGAGGGGTGGAGTGGCTACACCTTC. Amino acid sequence: CASSLEGWSGYTF.

This clonotype has at least ten counts. The V and J genes are TRBV29-1 and TRBJ1-4; D gene uncertain. This CDR3 contains 13 residues. Germline-derived CDR1 and CDR2 are SQVTM and ANQGSEA. V was trimmed by 4 bases and J by 5 bases, leaving 11 bases between them. Written as DNA, the CDR3 is TGCAGCGTTGGAGAGGCCAAGAATGAAAAACTGTTTTTT. This translates into CSVGEAKNEKLFF. The whole variable domain, remainder taken from reference TRBV29-1 and TRBJ1-4, is SAVISQKPSRDICQRGTSLTIQCQVDSQVTMMFWYRQQPGQSLTLIATANQGSEATYESGFVIDKFPISRPNLTFSTLTVSNMSPEDSSIYLCSVGEAKNEKLFFGSGTQLSVL.

This clonotype was recorded at least ten times. V and J are TRBV29-1 and TRBJ2-7; D remains unclear. CDR3 length: 13 residues. V was clipped by 7 bases and J by 0 bases, with 13 bases between them. Germline V CDR1 and CDR2: SQVTM, ANQGSEA. Written as DNA, the CDR3 is TGCAGCGGATTTAACCCGAGCTCCTACGAGCAGTACTTC. Protein sequence: CSGFNPSSYEQYF.

This clonotype turned up a few times. The gene calls are TRBV28 and TRBJ1-6; D gene ambiguous. CDR3 size: 14 residues. Germline lookup yields CDR1 MDHEN and CDR2 SYDVKM. V gave up 3 bases and J gave up 5 bases, with 8 bases separating them. The CDR3 reads CASSFGSDNSPLHF. As DNA, the CDR3 is TGTGCCAGCAGTTTCGGGAGCGATAATTCACCCCTCCACTTT.

This clonotype was seen many times. CDR3 protein: CASSLEMGQASPLHF. The CDR3 DNA sequence: TGTGCCAGCAGTTTAGAGATGGGACAGGCTTCACCCCTCCACTTT. V and J are TRBV12-3 or TRBV12-4 and TRBJ1-6; 8 positions agree with TRBD1. This CDR3 contains 15 residues. Unmatched junction bases numbered 5, after V lost 1 base and J lost 9 bases.

The chain uses TRBV3-1 and TRBJ2-3, with D perhaps matching TRBD2 (6 bases). Trimming removed 0 bases from V and 4 bases from J, with 14 bases in between. Germline CDR1 LGHDT, CDR2 YNNKEL (reference sequence). The CDR3 spans 16 residues. CDR3 DNA sequence: TGTGCCAGCAGCCAAGAGAATTGGAGGAGGGCAGATACGCAGTATTTT. It translates to CASSQENWRRADTQYF.

The chain joins TRBV5-1 to TRBJ2-2; D unclear. The germline V and J ends were trimmed by 2 bases and 0 bases, with 5 bases remaining between them. This CDR3 is 14 amino acids long. The germline V gene encodes CDR1 SGHRS and CDR2 YFSETQ. CDR3 DNA: TGCGCCAGCAGCTTATTGACGAACACCGGGGAGCTGTTTTTT. Protein product: CASSLLTNTGELFF.

In its sample, this clonotype was seen a few times. V and J are TRBV3-1 and TRBJ2-1, with 12 bases identical to TRBD1. V lost 1 base and J lost 7; bases outside the gene matches: 5. The CDR3 is 16 residues long. Germline V lookup: CDR1 LGHDT, CDR2 YNNKEL (reference sequence). The CDR3 DNA reads as TGTGCCAGCAGCCAAGTCGGGGACAGGGGGCTGAATGAGCAGTTCTTC. As protein: CASSQVGDRGLNEQFF.

This clonotype was picked up a small number of times. This chain links TRBV6-5 with TRBJ1-2, with a possible D match to TRBD1 (6 bases). V lost 2 bases, J lost 4 bases, and 17 bases lay in between. Germline assignment: CDR1 MNHEY and CDR2 SVGAGI. CDR3 size: 16 residues. The CDR3 sequence is CASSYEGGKSAYGYTF. The DNA of the CDR3 is TGTGCCAGCAGTTACGAGGGGGGGAAATCGGCCTATGGCTACACCTTC.

This clonotype was recorded many times. The gene calls are TRBV20-1 and TRBJ2-1, with unresolved D. V was pared by 3 bases and J by 0 bases, with 9 bases between. Per germline, CDR1 DFQATT and CDR2 SNEGSKA (reference sequence). The CDR3 has 14 residues. In DNA form, the CDR3 reads TGCAGTGCTAGCTGGCGGTCCTCCTACAATGAGCAGTTCTTC. Translating gives CSASWRSSYNEQFF.

This clonotype showed up just a few times. The rearrangement joins TRBV25-1 to TRBJ1-2, with 7 bases lining up with TRBD1. Germline V gene data show CDR1 as MGHDK and CDR2 as SYGVNS. V shed 3 bases, J shed 4 bases, and the junction held 8 bases outside the gene matches. This CDR3 contains 15 residues. The CDR3 sequence: CASSDPAQGIYGYTF. The CDR3 DNA reads as TGTGCCAGCAGTGACCCCGCACAGGGGATCTATGGCTACACCTTC.

This chain links TRBV28 with TRBJ2-7, with 7 bases lining up with TRBD1. The CDR3 runs to 14 residues. CDR1 and CDR2 from the germline V gene are MDHEN and SYDVKM. V shed 5 bases and J 4 bases; nucleotides not matched to a gene: 8. The CDR3 region is CASSGQTGKYEQYF. CDR3 sequence (DNA): TGTGCCAGCAGTGGCCAGACAGGGAAATACGAGCAGTACTTC. The full variable domain, in which reference TRBV28 and TRBJ2-7 provide the parts outside the CDR3, is DVKVTQSSRYLVKRTGEKVFLECVQDMDHENMFWYRQDPGLGLRLIYFSYDVKMKEKGDIPEGYSVSREKKERFSLILESASTNQTSMYLCASSGQTGKYEQYFGPGTRLTVT.

The chain has TRBV7-2 and TRBJ1-3, with TRBD1 matching over 7 bases. Looked up from germline, CDR1 is SGHTA and CDR2 is FQGNSA. The length of the CDR3 is 16 residues. V lost 1 base and J lost 2; bases outside the gene matches: 5. As DNA, the CDR3 is TGTGCCAGCAGCTTAGAGGGGACAGACCCTGGAAACACCATATATTTT. Amino acid sequence: CASSLEGTDPGNTIYF.